Following are 30 T cell receptor beta chains from one sample sequenced in a study of regulatory T cells in long-lasting Graves disease. Building the TCR beta libraries relied on iRepertoire HTBI primers, and CDR3 regions underwent Arm-PCR. One entry per CDR3 protein, called by TCRdb with MiXCR from the multiplex PCR reads. The sample has about 350,000 distinct CDR3 sequences, about a sixth seen once. The sample's time point: newly diagnosed GD, antithyroid drugs for less than 3 months. Making the TCR library involved RNA that had been extracted from PBMCs. This sample was also put to use in a study of T cells in Graves' hyperthyroidism and ophthalmopathy.

Source: peripheral blood mononuclear cells (PBMCs), taken at new diagnosis, from a patient treated with antithyroid drugs. These receptors were taken from a woman between 18 and 30 years old with Graves disease.

The V and J genes are TRBV6-4 and TRBJ2-5, with 8 bases fitting TRBD2. The J segment lost 2 bases and the V segment lost 5 bases, leaving 7 bases of the junction unmatched. CDR3 length: 15 amino acids. Germline lookup yields CDR1 MRHNA and CDR2 SNTAGT. The CDR3 is CASSSGLVGQETQYF. The CDR3 DNA reads TGTGCCAGCAGTTCGGGACTAGTGGGGCAAGAGACCCAGTACTTC.

The genes are TRBV19 and TRBJ2-7, with 7 bases aligning to TRBD2. CDR3 length equals 15 residues. Trimming took 5 bases from V and 5 from J; bases not matched to a gene: 12. The germline V gene encodes CDR1 LNHDA and CDR2 SQIVND (reference sequence). The CDR3, as DNA: TGTGCCAGTAGTCTACTTTTCGGGGGGAGCGACGAGCAGTACTTC. Translation gives CASSLLFGGSDEQYF.

About this clonotype: Given the absence of the conserved phenylalanine or tryptophan at the CDR3 end, a read error is likely. The limits of the CDR3 on the DNA are not certain, so only TCRdb's listed CDR3 is given. This chain joins TRBV15 and TRBJ2-5; the table assigns TRBD1, which was not confirmed against the DNA. The CDR3 totals 12 residues, both ends included. Germline V gives CDR1 LNHNV, CDR2 YYDKDF (reference sequence). The CDR3 loop is CATSPPGAPQSL.

Note on this clonotype: A much more abundant neighbour one base away suggests this may be a read error. The chain is built from TRBV20-1 and TRBJ2-1, with TRBD2 matching 9 bases. Germline values: CDR1 DFQATT, CDR2 SNEGSKA (reference sequence). This CDR3 region has 16 residues. DNA for the CDR3: TGCAGTGCCCCTAAAAAAGCGGGGGGATTCATCAATGATCAGTTCTTC. Translating it yields CSAPKKAGGFINDQFF.

This clonotype was counted many times. The J gene is TRBJ2-7, the V gene TRBV30; 11 nucleotides match TRBD1. CDR3 length: 14 residues. Trimming at V came to 5 bases and at J to 4 bases, leaving 7 bases not matched to a gene. Germline V gene data show CDR1 as GTSNPN and CDR2 as SVGIG (reference sequence). CDR3: CAWARTGGWYEQYF. The CDR3 DNA reads as TGTGCCTGGGCCCGGACAGGGGGCTGGTACGAGCAGTACTTC.

This clonotype showed up just a few times. V usage is TRBV7-9 and J usage is TRBJ2-7, with 8 bases fitting TRBD2. The junction had 7 bases not matched to a gene; V was cut back by 5 bases and J by 1 base. The CDR3 is made up of 15 amino acids. Germline V gene sequence: CDR1 SEHNR, CDR2 FQNEAQ (reference sequence). The CDR3 sequence: CASSPPGGASYEQYF. The DNA of the CDR3 is TGTGCCAGCAGCCCTCCGGGAGGGGCTTCCTACGAGCAGTACTTC. The full variable domain, in which reference TRBV7-9 and TRBJ2-7 provide the parts outside the CDR3, is DTGVSQNPRHKITKRGQNVTFRCDPISEHNRLYWYRQTLGQGPEFLTYFQNEAQLEKSRLLSDRFSAERPKGSFSTLEIQRTEQGDSAMYLCASSPPGGASYEQYFGPGTRLTVT.

The V and J genes are TRBV9 and TRBJ2-3; either TRBD1 or TRBD2 may fit D (6 bases each). Germline CDR1 is SGDLS and CDR2 is YYNGEE. The CDR3 runs 15 residues. Deletions cut 0 bases from V and 6 bases from J, with 14 bases between. CDR3 loop: CASSVVVGGRDTQYF. The CDR3 coding sequence is TGTGCCAGCAGCGTAGTTGTGGGGGGCAGGGATACGCAGTATTTT.

V gene TRBV5-1 combines with J gene TRBJ1-1, with D unresolved. Germline CDR1 and CDR2: SGHRS and YFSETQ. V was trimmed by 4 bases and J by 3 bases, leaving 10 bases between them. The CDR3 runs 13 residues. The CDR3 coding sequence is TGCGCCAGCAGCCCCAGTTGGGACACTGAAGCTTTCTTT. This gives the protein CASSPSWDTEAFF. Filled out from reference TRBV5-1 and TRBJ1-1, the complete variable domain reads KAGVTQTPRYLIKTRGQQVTLSCSPISGHRSVSWYQQTPGQGLQFLFEYFSETQRNKGNFPGRFSGRQFSNSRSEMNVSTLELGDSALYLCASSPSWDTEAFFGQGTRLTVV.

This clonotype occurred a few times. The rearrangement uses TRBV29-1 and TRBJ2-7; D gene unclear. This CDR3 is 12 amino acids long. The ends were cut back, 4 bases at V and 3 bases at J, with 10 bases in the middle. Germline V CDR1 and CDR2: SQVTM, ANQGSEA. Here the CDR3 reads CSVVVQYYEQYF. In DNA form, the CDR3 reads TGCAGCGTTGTGGTTCAGTACTACGAGCAGTACTTC.

This clonotype was seen many times. The rearrangement links TRBV6-5 to TRBJ1-1; 9 bases map to TRBD1. Germline V gene lookup returns CDR1 MNHEY and CDR2 SVGAGI. The J segment lost 9 bases and the V segment lost 0 bases, leaving 20 bases of the junction unmatched. The CDR3 loop spans 19 amino acids. The CDR3 nucleotides read TGTGCCAGCAGTTACTCGGGACAGGGTTTGCAGCGCAGGGGGGGAAAAGCTTTCTTT. Its protein product is CASSYSGQGLQRRGGKAFF.

This chain joins TRBV24-1 and TRBJ1-5; TRBD1 might be the D (6 bases). This CDR3 is built from 14 residues. Germline V gene data show CDR1 as KGHDR and CDR2 as SFDVKD. V was shortened by 6 bases and J by 0 bases, with 8 bases between the two germline ends. The CDR3 region is CATSRGTSNQPQHF. The DNA of the CDR3 is TGTGCCACCAGTAGGGGGACTAGCAATCAGCCCCAGCATTTT.

The genes are TRBV5-1 and TRBJ1-6, with a tentative D call TRBD1 (5 bases). Deletions cut 0 bases from V and 5 bases from J, with 9 bases between. The CDR3 runs 15 residues. Per germline, CDR1 SGHRS and CDR2 YFSETQ. CDR3 residues: CASSLVQGNNSPLHF. The CDR3 nucleotides read TGCGCCAGCAGCTTGGTTCAGGGAAATAATTCACCCCTCCACTTT.

The chain couples TRBV5-1 to TRBJ2-1, with 10 bases matching TRBD2. The CDR3 runs 16 residues. V was clipped by 0 bases and J by 3 bases; unmatched bases: 3. The germline V gene encodes CDR1 SGHRS and CDR2 YFSETQ. The CDR3 DNA is TGCGCCAGCAGCTTGGTGGCTAGCGGGAGCTACAATGAGCAGTTCTTC. Translating it yields CASSLVASGSYNEQFF.

This clonotype was seen repeatedly, ten times or more. One end of the junction does not line up with germline, which may come from a read error. This chain connects TRBV5-1 to TRBJ2-3; 7 bases are shared with TRBD1. The germline V gene encodes CDR1 SGHRS and CDR2 YFSETQ. The CDR3 loop spans 14 amino acids. For the CDR3, the DNA is TGTGCCAGCAGCTTGACAGGGATGTCAGATACGCAGTATTTT. This translates into CASSLTGMSDTQYF. The full variable domain, with the rest looked up from reference TRBV5-1 and TRBJ2-3, is KAGVTQTPRYLIKTRGQQVTLSCSPISGHRSVSWYQQTPGQGLQFLFEYFSETQRNKGNFPGRFSGRQFSNSRSEMNVSTLELGDSALYLCASSLTGMSDTQYFGPGTRLTVL.

In its sample, this clonotype was seen many times. The V and J genes are TRBV7-9 and TRBJ1-1; TRBD1 might be the D (5 bases). V was pared by 6 bases and J by 10 bases, with 15 bases between. The length of the CDR3 is 12 residues. From germline, CDR1 is SEHNR and CDR2 FQNEAQ (reference sequence). CDR3 bases: TGTGCCAGCAGACCAGGGAGCCCAGGAGCTTTCTTT. This encodes CASRPGSPGAFF.

The table lists this clonotype with many counts. The chain combines TRBV27 with TRBJ1-1, with D perhaps TRBD1 (5 bases). V lost 10 bases and J lost 7, with 13 bases in between. Germline loops: CDR1 MNHEY, CDR2 SMNVEV (reference sequence). There are 11 residues in the CDR3. CDR3 loop: CATSGGSEAFF. Written as DNA, the CDR3 is TGTGCCACCTCGGGGGGGAGTGAAGCTTTCTTT.

This clonotype was detected many times. The V gene is TRBV29-1, the J gene TRBJ2-3; 12 bases are shared with TRBD2. CDR1 and CDR2 (germline): SQVTM, ANQGSEA. V lost 4 bases and J lost 2; bases outside the gene matches: 4. The CDR3 length is 15 residues. The CDR3 protein is CSVVLAGGSTDTQYF. The CDR3 DNA sequence: TGCAGCGTTGTACTAGCGGGGGGATCCACAGATACGCAGTATTTT.

This clonotype occurred many times. This chain joins TRBV7-3 and TRBJ2-1; 10 nucleotides match TRBD1. Trimming removed 5 bases from V and 6 bases from J; junction bases left unmatched: 10. Germline V gene sequence: CDR1 SGHTA, CDR2 FQGTGA. The CDR3 extends over 16 amino acids. The chain's CDR3 is CASSAQGQGLVNEQFF. The CDR3 DNA sequence: TGTGCCAGCAGCGCTCAGGGACAGGGGTTGGTCAATGAGCAGTTCTTC.

In the case of this clonotype: A much larger clonotype is one base distant, so this may be a read error. The chain links TRBV3-1 to TRBJ2-5; 12 nucleotides match TRBD2. The CDR3 runs 16 residues. Germline CDR1 is LGHDT and CDR2 is YNNKEL (reference sequence). V dropped 4 bases and J dropped 1; count of bases not matched to a gene: 4. The CDR3 here is CASSRPLAGGQETQYF. CDR3 DNA: TGTGCCAGCAGCCGACCACTAGCGGGGGGCCAAGAGACCCAGTACTTC.

V usage is TRBV7-9 and J usage is TRBJ2-2, with D perhaps matching TRBD2 (5 bases). This CDR3 contains 15 residues. Germline CDR1 and CDR2: SEHNR and FQNEAQ (reference sequence). V was shortened by 5 bases and J by 0 bases, with 10 bases between the two germline ends. CDR3 sequence (DNA): TGTGCCAGCAGCCCTCAGGAGGCGAACACCGGGGAGCTGTTTTTT. It yields the protein CASSPQEANTGELFF. Full variable domain (remainder filled in from reference TRBV7-9 and TRBJ2-2): DTGVSQNPRHKITKRGQNVTFRCDPISEHNRLYWYRQTLGQGPEFLTYFQNEAQLEKSRLLSDRFSAERPKGSFSTLEIQRTEQGDSAMYLCASSPQEANTGELFFGEGSRLTVL.

This clonotype has a handful of counts. V and J are TRBV19 and TRBJ2-1; 7 bases are shared with TRBD2. This CDR3 region has 18 residues. The ends lost 3 bases at V and 6 bases at J; junction bases unmatched: 17. From germline, CDR1 is LNHDA and CDR2 SQIVND (reference sequence). CDR3 coding DNA: TGTGCCAGTAGTATCTGGGGCCTAGCGGTCGTGGTCAGCAATGAGCAGTTCTTC. Translating it yields CASSIWGLAVVVSNEQFF. The full variable domain, in which reference TRBV19 and TRBJ2-1 provide the parts outside the CDR3, is DGGITQSPKYLFRKEGQNVTLSCEQNLNHDAMYWYRQDPGQGLRLIYYSQIVNDFQKGDIAEGYSVSREKKESFPLTVTSAQKNPTAFYLCASSIWGLAVVVSNEQFFGPGTRLTVL.

This clonotype was recorded at least ten times. The rearrangement links TRBV20-1 to TRBJ1-5; tentative D call: TRBD1 (6 bases). The CDR3 loop spans 18 amino acids. V was cut by 0 bases and J by 0 bases, with 18 bases left in between. Germline V gene lookup returns CDR1 DFQATT and CDR2 SNEGSKA (reference sequence). CDR3 DNA sequence: TGCAGTGCTAGAGACCCCCAGGGGCCGGGTTATAGCAATCAGCCCCAGCATTTT. As protein: CSARDPQGPGYSNQPQHF.

The sample holds many counts of this clonotype. The rearrangement joins TRBV7-2 to TRBJ2-3, with D perhaps TRBD1 or TRBD2 (6 bases each). Near its end, the DNA agrees better with TRBJ2-7, so the J call may be wrong. The CDR3 extends over 13 amino acids. Germline V gene lookup returns CDR1 SGHTA and CDR2 FQGNSA. The CDR3 nucleotides read TGTGCCAGCAGCCCTAGGGGGGTTAGCGAGCAGTACTTC. The encoded protein is CASSPRGVSEQYF.

This clonotype came up many times. This chain joins TRBV20-1 and TRBJ1-2, with TRBD1 identical over 11 bases. This CDR3 comprises 16 residues. The germline CDR1 and CDR2 sequences are DFQATT and SNEGSKA (reference sequence). With 0 bases clipped from V and 6 bases from J, the junction kept 9 bases outside the gene matches. CDR3: CSARDLTGTGGHGYTF. In nucleotides, the CDR3 is TGCAGTGCTAGAGACCTCACCGGGACAGGGGGACATGGCTACACCTTC.

About this clonotype itself: One junction end does not reproduce the germline sequence, and a read error may be involved. The V gene is TRBV7-9, the J gene TRBJ1-1, with TRBD1 matching 8 bases. The CDR3 spans 14 residues. Germline assignment: CDR1 SEHNR and CDR2 FQNEAQ (reference sequence). CDR3 loop: CTSSLQGANTEAFF. CDR3 nucleotides: TGTACCAGCAGCTTGCAGGGGGCGAACACTGAAGCTTTCTTT.

In this sample, this clonotype turned up a few times. The chain links TRBV20-1 to TRBJ2-5; 7 bases fit TRBD1. Germline V CDR1 and CDR2: DFQATT, SNEGSKA (reference sequence). The length of the CDR3 is 15 residues. Germline trimming cut 6 bases from V and 2 bases from J; bases unmatched to any gene: 12. DNA of the CDR3: TGCAGTGCCCTACACCCGGACAGGAAACAAGAGACCCAGTACTTC. The encoded protein is CSALHPDRKQETQYF.

This clonotype was detected ten times or more. One base away lies a much larger clone, so this may be a sequencing read error. The J gene is TRBJ2-1, the V gene TRBV27; D is undetermined. Trimming took 5 bases from V and 3 from J, leaving 2 bases between them. This CDR3 has 11 amino acids. Germline V gene lookup returns CDR1 MNHEY and CDR2 SMNVEV (reference sequence). CDR3 sequence reads: CASSHYNEQFF. DNA for the CDR3: TGTGCCAGCAGTCACTACAATGAGCAGTTCTTC.

In this sample, this clonotype turned up many times. V and J are TRBV28 and TRBJ2-7; 7 nucleotides align to TRBD2. V lost 6 bases, J lost 3 bases, and 11 bases stayed unmatched. This CDR3 has 15 amino acids. The germline V gene encodes CDR1 MDHEN and CDR2 SYDVKM. Here the CDR3 reads CASSRGTTEHYEQYF. Written as DNA, the CDR3 is TGTGCCAGCAGCCGGGGGACTACGGAGCACTACGAGCAGTACTTC.

This clonotype was counted many times. The rearrangement joins TRBV20-1 to TRBJ2-7; the match to TRBD1 covers 8 bases. V shed 6 bases and J 1 base; nucleotides not matched to a gene: 8. The CDR3 has 14 residues. The germline V gene has CDR1 DFQATT and CDR2 SNEGSKA (reference sequence). The CDR3, as DNA: TGCAGTGCCGGCAACAGGGGGACGTCCTACGAGCAGTACTTC. Amino acid sequence: CSAGNRGTSYEQYF.

The chain links TRBV6-2 or TRBV6-3 to TRBJ2-7; 13 nucleotides match TRBD2. This CDR3 region has 15 residues. Germline V CDR1 and CDR2: MNHEY, SVGEGT. With V trimmed by 4 bases and J by 5 bases, 5 bases remained unmatched. The CDR3 DNA is TGTGCCAGCAGTTCCAGGACTAGCGGGAGCAACGAGCAGTACTTC. Its translation: CASSSRTSGSNEQYF.